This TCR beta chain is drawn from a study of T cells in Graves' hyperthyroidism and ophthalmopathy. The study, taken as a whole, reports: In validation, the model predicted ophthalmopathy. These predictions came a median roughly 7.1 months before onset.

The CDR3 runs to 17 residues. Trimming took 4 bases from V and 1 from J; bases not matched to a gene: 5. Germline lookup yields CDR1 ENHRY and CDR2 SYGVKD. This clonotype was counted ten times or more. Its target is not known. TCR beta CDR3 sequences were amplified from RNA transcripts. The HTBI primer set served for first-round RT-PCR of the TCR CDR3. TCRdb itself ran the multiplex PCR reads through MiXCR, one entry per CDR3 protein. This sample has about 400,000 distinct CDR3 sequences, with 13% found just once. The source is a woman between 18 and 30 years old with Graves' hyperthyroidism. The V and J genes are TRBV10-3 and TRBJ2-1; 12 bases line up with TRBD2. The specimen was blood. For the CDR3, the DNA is TGTGCCATCAGTGGGACTAGCGGGAAGGAGTCCTACAATGAGCAGTTCTTC. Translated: CAISGTSGKESYNEQFF.